Below are 25 T cell receptor beta chains sequenced from a single sample in a study of PD-1 blockade in classical Hodgkin lymphoma. Patients all relapsed after autologous stem cell transplantation, and there was variation in brentuximab vedotin exposure. Measured with immunoSEQ multiplex PCR; TCRdb has only the in-frame clones, and not every one. The sample has roughly 13,000 clones; roughly 80% are singletons. Sample: peripheral blood mononuclear cells (PBMCs), taken at baseline. The source is a human donor with classical Hodgkin lymphoma.

The chain couples TRBV7-9 to TRBJ2-5, with D uncertain. The length of the CDR3 is 14 residues. CDR1 SEHNR and CDR2 FQNEAQ come from the germline V gene (reference sequence). V was pared by 2 bases and J by 5 bases, with 12 bases between. In nucleotides, the CDR3 is TGTGCCAGCAGCTTAAAAGGGATTTTGGAGACCCAGTACTTC. Protein: CASSLKGILETQYF.

The V gene is TRBV27, the J gene TRBJ2-3; 8 bases line up with TRBD2. This CDR3 is built from 14 residues. The junction had 6 bases not matched to a gene; V was cut back by 8 bases and J by 2 bases. The germline V gene encodes CDR1 MNHEY and CDR2 SMNVEV (reference sequence). The chain's CDR3 is CASQAAGDTDTQYF. The CDR3, as DNA: TGTGCCAGCCAAGCAGCGGGAGACACAGATACGCAGTATTTT.

The chain has TRBV6-6 and TRBJ2-7; TRBD2 agrees at 9 bases. The CDR3 contains 14 residues. The trim removed 5 bases at V and 5 bases at J, leaving 7 bases unmatched. Germline CDR1 and CDR2: MNHNY and SVGAGI (reference sequence). DNA of the CDR3: TGTGCCAGCAGTAAAAATAGCGGGAGTAACGAGCAGTACTTC. Translation: CASSKNSGSNEQYF.

This rearrangement joins TRBV6-6 to TRBJ2-7; TRBD2 matches 7 bases. This CDR3 has 14 amino acids. Germline CDR1 reads MNHNY; CDR2 reads SVGAGI (reference sequence). Trimming took 5 bases from V and 3 from J; bases not matched to a gene: 7. The CDR3 spells CASSTLGGSYEQYF. CDR3 DNA sequence: TGTGCCAGCAGTACCCTAGGCGGGAGCTACGAGCAGTACTTC.

This clone was detected only a few times. The chain links TRBV28 to TRBJ2-5; tentative D call: TRBD1 (8 bases). Germline V gene lookup returns CDR1 MDHEN and CDR2 SYDVKM. The V gene lost 4 bases and the J gene lost 2 bases, with 20 bases spanning the gap. The length of the CDR3 is 17 residues. The CDR3 DNA sequence: TGTGCCAGCAGTTCTCCCCGGACAGGGAGGGAACAAGAGACCCAGTACTTC. It translates to CASSSPRTGREQETQYF.

The V and J genes are TRBV7-2 and TRBJ2-3; TRBD2 agrees at 8 bases. V trimming: 8 bases; J trimming: 6 bases; junction bases outside the gene matches: 13. The CDR3 spans 15 residues. Germline V gives CDR1 SGHTA, CDR2 FQGNSA. CDR3 protein: CASSLAGTDVDTQYF. CDR3 bases: TGTGCCAGCTCCTTAGCGGGAACCGACGTCGATACGCAGTATTTT.

The V call is TRBV14, the J call TRBJ2-7; D may correspond to TRBD1 or TRBD2 (5 bases each). This CDR3 contains 17 residues. CDR1 and CDR2 (germline): SGHDN, FVKESK. With 4 bases removed from V and 0 bases from J, the gap between germline ends came to 19 bases. The CDR3 loop reads CASSPRDLLDPSYEQYF. CDR3 nucleotide sequence: TGTGCCAGCAGCCCACGGGACCTCCTGGATCCCTCCTACGAGCAGTACTTC.

The chain couples TRBV7-2 to TRBJ1-1; no definite D call. The CDR3 consists of 17 residues. The ends were cut back, 1 base at V and 0 bases at J, with 15 bases in the middle. Germline lookup yields CDR1 SGHTA and CDR2 FQGNSA. CDR3: CASSLVLGSIVNTEAFF. The CDR3 region has the DNA TGTGCCAGCAGCTTAGTTCTAGGGTCCATTGTGAACACTGAAGCTTTCTTT. The full variable domain, its missing parts supplied by reference TRBV7-2 and TRBJ1-1, is GAGVSQSPSNKVTEKGKDVELRCDPISGHTALYWYRQSLGQGLEFLIYFQGNSAPDKSGLPSDRFSAERTGGSVSTLTIQRTQQEDSAVYLCASSLVLGSIVNTEAFFGQGTRLTVV.

The rearrangement links TRBV11-3 to TRBJ2-2; no reliable D call. Germline CDR1 is SGHNT and CDR2 is YENEEA. This CDR3 has 12 amino acids. The germline V and J ends were trimmed by 5 bases and 7 bases, with 8 bases remaining between them. The CDR3 nucleotides are TGTGCCAGCAGCCCGCCAAGCGGGGAGCTGTTTTTT. Its protein is CASSPPSGELFF.

The chain combines TRBV5-6 with TRBJ2-7; D is unclear. Trimming pared 2 bases from V and 0 bases from J, leaving 12 bases between. CDR1 and CDR2 from the germline V gene are SGHDT and YYEEEE. The CDR3 has 15 amino acids. CDR3 nucleotide sequence: TGTGCCAGCAGCTTTAGTGTCTTCCCCTCCTACGAGCAGTACTTC. Encoded protein: CASSFSVFPSYEQYF.

The V and J genes are TRBV5-4 and TRBJ1-6; no clear D gene. Trimming removed 4 bases from V and 6 bases from J, with 5 bases in between. The CDR3 loop spans 12 amino acids. Germline assignment: CDR1 SGHNT and CDR2 YYREEE (reference sequence). The CDR3, as DNA: TGTGCCAGCAGCGCGATTAATTCACCCCTCCACTTT. Translation: CASSAINSPLHF.

This clone appeared a few times. The J gene is TRBJ1-1, the V gene TRBV7-2; D perhaps matches TRBD1 (5 bases). The length of the CDR3 is 15 residues. Deletions cut 5 bases from V and 4 bases from J, with 17 bases between. CDR1 is SGHTA, CDR2 FQGNSA, per germline. In nucleotides, the CDR3 is TGTGCCAGCAGCGCACAAGGGGCCCTTGGCACTGAAGCTTTCTTT. Protein: CASSAQGALGTEAFF.

V usage is TRBV28 and J usage is TRBJ2-5; 8 positions match TRBD2. Germline values: CDR1 MDHEN, CDR2 SYDVKM. The CDR3 contains 13 residues. V gave up 3 bases and J gave up 7 bases; unmatched junction bases: 4. The CDR3 region has the DNA TGTGCCAGCAGTTTGGACGGGAGGGTGACCCAGTACTTC. Translating gives CASSLDGRVTQYF.

The chain uses TRBV7-2 and TRBJ2-5; D gene uncertain. The CDR3 length is 14 residues. The V gene lost 5 bases and the J gene lost 2 bases, with 12 bases spanning the gap. Germline CDR1 and CDR2: SGHTA and FQGNSA. The CDR3 region is CASSTSVGQETQYF. In nucleotides, the CDR3 is TGTGCCAGCAGCACCAGTGTGGGGCAAGAGACCCAGTACTTC.

In its sample, this clone was seen a few times. This chain links TRBV6-1 with TRBJ1-4, with D hard to call. This CDR3 spans 15 amino acids. Deletions cut 1 base from V and 1 base from J, with 7 bases between. Germline loops: CDR1 MNHNS, CDR2 SASEGT. This CDR3 reads CASSEGGGTNEKLFF. CDR3 nucleotide sequence: TGTGCCAGCAGTGAAGGGGGTGGAACTAATGAAAAACTGTTTTTT.

The chain joins TRBV27 to TRBJ2-7, with D possibly TRBD1 on 6 matching bases. V was shortened by 7 bases and J by 0 bases, with 10 bases between the two germline ends. There are 13 residues in the CDR3. The germline V gene has CDR1 MNHEY and CDR2 SMNVEV (reference sequence). The CDR3 protein is CASKRQVSYEQYF. CDR3 DNA: TGTGCCAGCAAAAGACAGGTCTCCTACGAGCAGTACTTC.

This chain uses TRBV6-1 with TRBJ1-2; no definite D call. The V gene lost 2 bases and the J gene lost 5 bases, with 12 bases spanning the gap. This CDR3 has 14 residues. Germline-derived CDR1 and CDR2 are MNHNS and SASEGT. The CDR3 DNA sequence: TGTGCCAGCAGTGAAATGGCAGCGAGTTATGGCTACACCTTC. It is translated as CASSEMAASYGYTF.

The chain is built from TRBV27 and TRBJ2-1; the match to TRBD1 covers 8 bases. J gave up 3 bases and V 8 bases, and 6 bases lay outside the gene matches. Germline V CDR1 and CDR2: MNHEY, SMNVEV (reference sequence). This CDR3 is built from 14 residues. The CDR3 region is CASGQGAGYNEQFF. DNA of the CDR3: TGTGCCAGCGGGCAGGGGGCCGGCTACAATGAGCAGTTCTTC.

V is TRBV12-1 and J is TRBJ1-5. TRBV12-1 represents a pseudogene. This CDR3 comprises 14 residues. The CDR3 sequence is CARAHSVGNQPQHF. The DNA for the CDR3 is TGTGCCAGGGCACACTCTGTGGGAAATCAGCCCCAGCATTTT.

In this sample, this clone turned up once. The J gene is TRBJ2-7, the V gene TRBV28; D not resolved. Per the germline V gene, CDR1 is MDHEN and CDR2 is SYDVKM. There are 15 residues in the CDR3. V was cut by 3 bases and J by 2 bases, with 14 bases left in between. This CDR3 is CASSFGAPRPYEQYF. The CDR3 nucleotides read TGTGCCAGCAGTTTCGGAGCGCCGCGACCCTACGAGCAGTACTTC. The variable domain in full, completed from reference TRBV28 and TRBJ2-7, reads DVKVTQSSRYLVKRTGEKVFLECVQDMDHENMFWYRQDPGLGLRLIYFSYDVKMKEKGDIPEGYSVSREKKERFSLILESASTNQTSMYLCASSFGAPRPYEQYFGPGTRLTVT.

The chain has TRBV7-9 and TRBJ2-1; D might be TRBD1 (5 bases). Germline CDR1 and CDR2: SEHNR and FQNEAQ (reference sequence). V lost 0 bases and J 2 bases, leaving 14 bases between the germline ends. This CDR3 has 17 amino acids. CDR3 amino acids: CASSLAKGYRTYNEQFF. The CDR3 DNA reads TGTGCCAGCAGCTTAGCAAAGGGGTACCGAACCTACAATGAGCAGTTCTTC.

This clone was recorded once. The chain has TRBV7-2 and TRBJ2-3; D possibly corresponds to TRBD1 (5 bases). The CDR3 runs to 14 residues. CDR1 SGHTA and CDR2 FQGNSA come from the germline V gene. With 5 bases removed from V and 5 bases from J, the gap between germline ends came to 14 bases. CDR3 protein: CASSTTQGKDTQYF. CDR3 nucleotide sequence: TGTGCCAGCAGCACAACCCAGGGAAAAGATACGCAGTATTTT.

V usage is TRBV28 and J usage is TRBJ1-1, with 10 bases lining up with TRBD1. This CDR3 contains 15 residues. Germline V gene lookup returns CDR1 MDHEN and CDR2 SYDVKM. V shed 3 bases and J 0 bases; nucleotides not matched to a gene: 1. Here the CDR3 DNA reads TGTGCCAGCAGTTTGACAGGGGGCGTGAACACTGAAGCTTTCTTT. Amino acid sequence: CASSLTGGVNTEAFF.

This clone appeared a single time. This chain links TRBV11-2 with TRBJ1-1; perhaps TRBD1 as D (6 bases). Germline V gene sequence: CDR1 SGHAT, CDR2 FQNNGV. V gave up 6 bases and J gave up 4 bases, with 12 bases separating them. This CDR3 is 13 amino acids long. CDR3 protein: CASSSQGITEAFF. The CDR3 DNA is TGTGCCAGCAGTTCTCAGGGGATCACTGAAGCTTTCTTT.

The V and J genes are TRBV30 and TRBJ2-3, with 8 bases aligning to TRBD2. Trimming at V came to 4 bases and at J to 1 base, leaving 13 bases not matched to a gene. The CDR3 is 17 residues long. Germline V CDR1 and CDR2: GTSNPN, SVGIG (reference sequence). The CDR3 sequence is CAWTHRGAGEGTDTQYF. The DNA of the CDR3 is TGTGCCTGGACCCATCGCGGAGCGGGAGAGGGCACAGATACGCAGTATTTT.